The entry below describes one T cell receptor (beta chain). The entry originates in a study of blood T cell repertoires in COVID-19. Study as a whole: The study drew acute and convalescent COVID-19 samples from the United States, Italy and Spain. The cDNA or gDNA used as material had been derived from T cells, B-cell-depleted T cells, or PBMCs.

The data were produced by immunoSEQ multiplex PCR, yet TCRdb's version contains in-frame clones alone and is incomplete. The sample carries 400,000 to 550,000 clones, around 88% recorded once. Looked up from germline, CDR1 is SGHTA and CDR2 is FQGTGA. Trimming removed 5 bases from V and 4 bases from J; junction bases left unmatched: 5. This CDR3 is built from 15 residues. Input material: peripheral blood. The rearrangement uses TRBV7-3 and TRBJ2-1; 10 bases fit TRBD1. The sequence came from a woman aged 25 to 39 with acute or convalescent COVID-19. CDR3 DNA sequence: TGTGCCAGCAGCCCCGGGACAGGGGCGTACAATGAGCAGTTCTTC. This gives the protein CASSPGTGAYNEQFF.